This T cell receptor beta chain was captured in a study of blood T cells in healthy people across ages. Only a few counts were recorded for this clonotype. Looked up from germline, CDR1 is MNHEY and CDR2 is SVGEGT. The CDR3 has 13 residues. V shed 2 bases and J shed 6 bases, with 11 bases lying between them. A second roughly 6 to 11 cycle PCR used barcoded and J-beta primers. TCRdb recomputed calls from the 5' RACE reads with MiXCR, one row per CDR3 protein. The repertoire holds about 800,000 distinct CDR3 sequences, approximately 25% seen once, with more than 3% in the top ten. These data also formed part of another study, on T cells of mothers and their children.

The sequencing sample was made of blood. The genes are TRBV6-2 or TRBV6-3 and TRBJ2-7, with TRBD1 as a possible D gene (5 bases). The sequence was collected from a boy aged 5-17 years in good health. CDR3 sequence reads: CASSYRGSSEQYF. The CDR3 region has the DNA TGTGCCAGCAGTTACAGGGGCTCGAGCGAGCAGTACTTC.